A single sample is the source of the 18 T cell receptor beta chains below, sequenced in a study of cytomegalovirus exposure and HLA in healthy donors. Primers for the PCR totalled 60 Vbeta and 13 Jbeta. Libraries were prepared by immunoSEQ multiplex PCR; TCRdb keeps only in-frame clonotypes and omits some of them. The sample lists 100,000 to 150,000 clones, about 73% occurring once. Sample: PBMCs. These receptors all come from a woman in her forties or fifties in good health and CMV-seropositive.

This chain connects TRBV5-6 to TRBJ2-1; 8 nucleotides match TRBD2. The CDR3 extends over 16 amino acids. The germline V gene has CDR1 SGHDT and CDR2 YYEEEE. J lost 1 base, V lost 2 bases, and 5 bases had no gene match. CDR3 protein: CASSFLAGQSYNEQFF. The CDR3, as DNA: TGTGCCAGCAGCTTTCTAGCGGGCCAGTCCTACAATGAGCAGTTCTTC.

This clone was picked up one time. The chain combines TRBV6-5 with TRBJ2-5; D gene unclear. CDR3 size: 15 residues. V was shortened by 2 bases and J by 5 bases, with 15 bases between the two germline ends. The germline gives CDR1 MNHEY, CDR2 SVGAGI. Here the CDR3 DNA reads TGTGCCAGCAGTTACGGCTTTACGGCCGGGGAGACCCAGTACTTC. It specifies CASSYGFTAGETQYF.

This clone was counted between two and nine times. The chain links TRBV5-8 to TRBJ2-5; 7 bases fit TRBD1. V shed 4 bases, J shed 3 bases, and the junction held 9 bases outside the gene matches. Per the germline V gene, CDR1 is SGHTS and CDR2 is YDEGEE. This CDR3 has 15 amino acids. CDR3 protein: CASSPDRALKETQYF. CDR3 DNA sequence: TGTGCCAGCAGCCCAGACAGGGCCCTGAAAGAGACCCAGTACTTC.

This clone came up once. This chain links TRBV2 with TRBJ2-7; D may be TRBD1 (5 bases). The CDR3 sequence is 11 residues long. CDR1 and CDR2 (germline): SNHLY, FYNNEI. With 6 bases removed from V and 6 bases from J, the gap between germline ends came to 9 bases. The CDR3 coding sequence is TGTGCCAGCAGGGCCCAGGGCGAGCAGTACTTC. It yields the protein CASRAQGEQYF.

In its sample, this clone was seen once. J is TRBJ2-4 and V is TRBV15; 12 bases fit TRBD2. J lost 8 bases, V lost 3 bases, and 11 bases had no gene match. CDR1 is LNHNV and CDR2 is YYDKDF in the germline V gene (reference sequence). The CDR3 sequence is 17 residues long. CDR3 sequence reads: CATSRDTLRLAGDIQYF. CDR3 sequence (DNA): TGTGCCACCAGCAGGGACACCCTCAGACTAGCGGGGGACATTCAGTACTTC.

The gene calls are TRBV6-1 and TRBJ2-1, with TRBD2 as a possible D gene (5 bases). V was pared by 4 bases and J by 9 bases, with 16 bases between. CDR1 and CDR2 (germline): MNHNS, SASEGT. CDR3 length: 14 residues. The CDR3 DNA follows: TGTGCCAGCAGTGCCACGGGGTTTCGAGGTGAGCAGTTCTTC. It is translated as CASSATGFRGEQFF.

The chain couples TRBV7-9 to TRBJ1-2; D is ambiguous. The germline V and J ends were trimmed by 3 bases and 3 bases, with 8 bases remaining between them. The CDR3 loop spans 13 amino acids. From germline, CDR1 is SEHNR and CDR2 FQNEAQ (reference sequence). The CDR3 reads CASSFPSDYGYTF. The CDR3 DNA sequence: TGTGCCAGCAGCTTTCCCTCAGACTATGGCTACACCTTC. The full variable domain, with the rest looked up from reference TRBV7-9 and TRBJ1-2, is DTGVSQNPRHKITKRGQNVTFRCDPISEHNRLYWYRQTLGQGPEFLTYFQNEAQLEKSRLLSDRFSAERPKGSFSTLEIQRTEQGDSAMYLCASSFPSDYGYTFGSGTRLTVV.

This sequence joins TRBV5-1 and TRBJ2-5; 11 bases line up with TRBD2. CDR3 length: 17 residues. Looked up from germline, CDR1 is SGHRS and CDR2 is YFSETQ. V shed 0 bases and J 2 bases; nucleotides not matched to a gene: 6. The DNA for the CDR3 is TGCGCCAGCAGCTTGGCCGGGATAGCGGGGGGGCAAGAGACCCAGTACTTC. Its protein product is CASSLAGIAGGQETQYF.

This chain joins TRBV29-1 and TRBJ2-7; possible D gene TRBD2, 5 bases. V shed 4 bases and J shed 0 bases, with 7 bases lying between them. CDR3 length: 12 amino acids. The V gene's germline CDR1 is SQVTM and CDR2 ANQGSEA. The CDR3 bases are TGCAGCGTTGTCGGGGACTCCTACGAGCAGTACTTC. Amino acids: CSVVGDSYEQYF.

The CDR3 loop is CASSHDRRNQPQHF. The CDR3 region has the DNA TGTGCCAGCAGTCACGACAGGCGAAATCAGCCCCAGCATTTT. The chain recombines TRBV28 with TRBJ1-5; tentatively, D is TRBD1 (6 bases). Trimming shortened V by 5 bases and J by 4 bases, and 12 bases separated the two germline ends. The CDR3 contains 14 residues. Germline V gene lookup returns CDR1 MDHEN and CDR2 SYDVKM.

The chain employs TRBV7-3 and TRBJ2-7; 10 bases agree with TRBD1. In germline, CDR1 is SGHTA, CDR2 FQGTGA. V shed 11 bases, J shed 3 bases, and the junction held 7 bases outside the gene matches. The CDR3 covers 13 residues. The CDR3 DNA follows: TGTGCCGGAGGACAGGGGGAAAACTACGAGCAGTACTTC. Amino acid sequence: CAGGQGENYEQYF.

Written as DNA, the CDR3 is TGTGCCAGCAGCTCTTGGGGGGGATCGGGAGTACTGTTTTTT. Translation gives CASSSWGGSGVLFF. The J gene is TRBJ1-4, the V gene TRBV5-4, with TRBD1 as a possible D gene (5 bases). The V gene lost 3 bases and the J gene lost 13 bases, with 19 bases spanning the gap. CDR3 length: 14 residues. Germline V gene data show CDR1 as SGHNT and CDR2 as YYREEE (reference sequence).

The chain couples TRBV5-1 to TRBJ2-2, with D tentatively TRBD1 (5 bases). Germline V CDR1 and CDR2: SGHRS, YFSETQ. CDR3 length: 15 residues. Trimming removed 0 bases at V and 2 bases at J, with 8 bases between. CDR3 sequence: CASSLAQGNTGELFF. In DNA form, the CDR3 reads TGCGCCAGCAGCTTGGCTCAGGGAAACACCGGGGAGCTGTTTTTT. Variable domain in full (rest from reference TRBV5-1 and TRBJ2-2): KAGVTQTPRYLIKTRGQQVTLSCSPISGHRSVSWYQQTPGQGLQFLFEYFSETQRNKGNFPGRFSGRQFSNSRSEMNVSTLELGDSALYLCASSLAQGNTGELFFGEGSRLTVL.

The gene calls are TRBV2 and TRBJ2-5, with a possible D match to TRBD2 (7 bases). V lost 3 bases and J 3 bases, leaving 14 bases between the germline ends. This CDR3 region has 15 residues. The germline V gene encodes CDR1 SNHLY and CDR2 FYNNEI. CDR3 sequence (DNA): TGTGCCAGCAGTGACGGGGGGCTGAGCGAAGAGACCCAGTACTTC. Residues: CASSDGGLSEETQYF.

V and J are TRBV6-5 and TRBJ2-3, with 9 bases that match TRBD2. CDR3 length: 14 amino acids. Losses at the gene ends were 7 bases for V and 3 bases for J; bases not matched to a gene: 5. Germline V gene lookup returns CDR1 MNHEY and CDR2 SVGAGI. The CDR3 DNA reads TGTGCCAGCAAGCCTAGCGGGGCAACAGATACGCAGTATTTT. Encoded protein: CASKPSGATDTQYF.

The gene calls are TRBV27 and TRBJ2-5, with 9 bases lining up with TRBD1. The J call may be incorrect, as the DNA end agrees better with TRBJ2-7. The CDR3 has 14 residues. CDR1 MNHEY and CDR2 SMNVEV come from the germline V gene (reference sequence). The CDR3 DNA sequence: TGTGCCAGCAGTTTTACGACAGGGGGCTACGAGCAGTACTTC. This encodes CASSFTTGGYEQYF.

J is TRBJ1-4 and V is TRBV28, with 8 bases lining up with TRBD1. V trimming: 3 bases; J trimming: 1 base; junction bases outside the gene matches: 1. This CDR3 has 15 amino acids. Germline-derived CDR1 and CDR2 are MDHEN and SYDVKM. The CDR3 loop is CASSFRGLTNEKLFF. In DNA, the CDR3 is TGTGCCAGCAGTTTCAGGGGGCTAACTAATGAAAAACTGTTTTTT.

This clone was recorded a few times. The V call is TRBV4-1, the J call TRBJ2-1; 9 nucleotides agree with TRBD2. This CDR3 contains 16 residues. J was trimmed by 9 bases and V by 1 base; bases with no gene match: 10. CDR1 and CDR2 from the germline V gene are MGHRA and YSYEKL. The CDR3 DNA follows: TGCGCCAGCAGCCAAGGCGGGCGGGGGGGCCAGGGTGAGCAGTTCTTC. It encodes CASSQGGRGGQGEQFF.